The clone carrying this T cell receptor (beta chain) appeared a single time. Its target is unknown. Donors included only healthy HIV-negative adults lacking recent acute infections or vaccinations. These data originate in a study of shared clonotypes between healthy human individuals. Regarding the study as a whole: Clonotype sharing among donors likely depends on sequencing depth.

With 5 bases clipped from V and 3 bases from J, the junction kept 6 bases outside the gene matches. Germline CDR1 reads MNHEY; CDR2 reads SMNVEV (reference sequence). This CDR3 comprises 14 residues. The unsorted PBMC replicate PCRs were performed with about 0.3 ug DNA, roughly 30,000 T cell genomes. Researchers sequenced unsorted PBMC DNA using ten immunoSEQ deep assay plates. Libraries were prepared by immunoSEQ multiplex PCR; TCRdb keeps only in-frame clonotypes and omits some of them. The profile covers under 600,000 clones, with around 77% appearing a single time and about 12% taken by the ten largest.

The TCR was taken from a woman in her forties in good health. Some clones in this sample may be carry-over from other donors' samples. The sequencing sample was made of PBMCs. This chain uses TRBV27 with TRBJ2-5, with TRBD1 matching over 7 bases. Here the CDR3 DNA reads TGTGCCAGCAGTATCACCGGGACAGAAGAGACCCAGTACTTC. Amino acid sequence: CASSITGTEETQYF.